This T cell receptor beta chain comes out of a study of sequential checkpoint blockade in melanoma. Across the study: Patients were randomized 1:1 to nivolumab-then-ipilimumab or ipilimumab-then-nivolumab first-line.

The CDR3 consists of 15 residues. Trimming shortened V by 3 bases and J by 2 bases, and 10 bases separated the two germline ends. Germline V gives CDR1 LNHNV, CDR2 YYDKDF (reference sequence). Treatment noted: randomized to nivolumab then ipilimumab (arm A) or the reverse (arm B). The protocol was immunoSEQ multiplex PCR, while the TCRdb copy is restricted to in-frame clones and leaves out a portion. The sample holds about 20,000 clones; about four fifths are singletons and the top ten take less than 40%. The TCR was taken from a human donor with melanoma. The specimen was CD8+ T cells sorted from blood (inferred from file names), collected from a patient given nivolumab and ipilimumab in sequence. The J gene is TRBJ2-2, the V gene TRBV15; D perhaps matches TRBD1 (5 bases). This CDR3 reads CATSSVGDNTGELFF. The DNA of the CDR3 is TGTGCCACCAGCAGCGTAGGGGATAACACCGGGGAGCTGTTTTTT.